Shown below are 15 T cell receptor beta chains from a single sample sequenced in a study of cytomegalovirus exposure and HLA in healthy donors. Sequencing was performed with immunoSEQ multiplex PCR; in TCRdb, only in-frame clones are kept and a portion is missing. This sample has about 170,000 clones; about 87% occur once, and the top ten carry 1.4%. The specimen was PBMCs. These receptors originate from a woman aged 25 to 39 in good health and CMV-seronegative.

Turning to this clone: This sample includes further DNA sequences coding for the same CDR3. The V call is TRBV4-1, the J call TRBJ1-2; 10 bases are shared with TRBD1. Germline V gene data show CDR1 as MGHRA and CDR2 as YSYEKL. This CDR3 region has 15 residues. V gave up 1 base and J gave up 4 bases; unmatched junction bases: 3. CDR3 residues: CASSQGQGAGYGYTF. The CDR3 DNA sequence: TGCGCCAGCAGCCAAGGACAGGGGGCTGGCTATGGCTACACCTTC.

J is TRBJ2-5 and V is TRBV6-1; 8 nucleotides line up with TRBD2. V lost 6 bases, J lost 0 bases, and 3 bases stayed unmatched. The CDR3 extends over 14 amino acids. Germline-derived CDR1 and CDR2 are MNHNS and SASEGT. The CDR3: CASSERGHQETQYF. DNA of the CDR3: TGTGCCAGCAGCGAGCGGGGGCACCAAGAGACCCAGTACTTC.

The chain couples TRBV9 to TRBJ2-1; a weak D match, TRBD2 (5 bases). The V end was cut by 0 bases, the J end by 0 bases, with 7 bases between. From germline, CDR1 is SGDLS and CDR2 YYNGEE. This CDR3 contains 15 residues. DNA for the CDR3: TGTGCCAGCAGCGTAGTGGGGAGCTCCTACAATGAGCAGTTCTTC. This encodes CASSVVGSSYNEQFF.

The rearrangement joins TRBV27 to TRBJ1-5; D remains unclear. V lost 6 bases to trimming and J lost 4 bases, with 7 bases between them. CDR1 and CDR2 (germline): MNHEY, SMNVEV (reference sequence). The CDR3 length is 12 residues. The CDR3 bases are TGTGCCAGCAGCGGACTTAATCAGCCCCAGCATTTT. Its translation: CASSGLNQPQHF.

The CDR3 reads CASSMGRGITEAFF. The CDR3 nucleotides read TGTGCCAGTAGTATGGGCAGGGGGATTACTGAAGCTTTCTTT. This rearrangement joins TRBV19 to TRBJ1-1; 7 nucleotides line up with TRBD1. V was clipped by 3 bases and J by 5 bases; unmatched bases: 6. CDR1 and CDR2 from the germline V gene are LNHDA and SQIVND (reference sequence). CDR3 length: 14 amino acids.

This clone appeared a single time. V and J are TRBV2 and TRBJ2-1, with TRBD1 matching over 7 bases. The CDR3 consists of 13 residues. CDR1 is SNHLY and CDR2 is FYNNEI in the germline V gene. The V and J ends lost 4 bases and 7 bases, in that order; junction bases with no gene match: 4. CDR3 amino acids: CASSGDSMNEQFF. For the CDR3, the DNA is TGTGCCAGCAGTGGGGACAGCATGAATGAGCAGTTCTTC.

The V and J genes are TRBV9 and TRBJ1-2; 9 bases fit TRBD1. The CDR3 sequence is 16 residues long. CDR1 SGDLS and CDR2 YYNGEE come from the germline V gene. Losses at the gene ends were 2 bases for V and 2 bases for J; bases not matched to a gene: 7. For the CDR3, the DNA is TGTGCCAGCAGCGTTGGGGACAGGGTAGGCAACTATGGCTACACCTTC. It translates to CASSVGDRVGNYGYTF.

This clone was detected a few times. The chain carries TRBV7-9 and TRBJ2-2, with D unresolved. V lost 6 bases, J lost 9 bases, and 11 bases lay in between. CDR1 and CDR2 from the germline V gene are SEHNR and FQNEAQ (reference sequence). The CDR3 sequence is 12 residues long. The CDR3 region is CASSPVPRELFF. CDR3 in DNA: TGTGCCAGCAGTCCGGTCCCCCGGGAGCTGTTTTTT.

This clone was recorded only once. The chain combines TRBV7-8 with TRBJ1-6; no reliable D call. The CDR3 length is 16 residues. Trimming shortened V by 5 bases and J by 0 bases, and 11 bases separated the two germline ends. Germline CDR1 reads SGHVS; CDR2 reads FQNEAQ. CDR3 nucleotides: TGTGCCAGCAGCCCACCCAGAAGCTCCTATAATTCACCCCTCCACTTT. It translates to CASSPPRSSYNSPLHF. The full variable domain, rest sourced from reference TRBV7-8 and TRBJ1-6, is GAGVSQSPRYKVAKRGQDVALRCDPISGHVSLFWYQQALGQGPEFLTYFQNEAQLDKSGLPSDRFFAERPEGSVSTLKIQRTQQEDSAVYLCASSPPRSSYNSPLHFGNGTRLTVT.

Written as DNA, the CDR3 is TGTGCCAGCAGCTCCTCGACAGGGGGCGGCTACGAGCAGTACTTC. Protein product: CASSSSTGGGYEQYF. The chain couples TRBV11-2 to TRBJ2-7, with 10 bases aligning to TRBD1. The germline V gene encodes CDR1 SGHAT and CDR2 FQNNGV. V lost 4 bases, J lost 3 bases, and 6 bases stayed unmatched. The CDR3 spans 15 residues.

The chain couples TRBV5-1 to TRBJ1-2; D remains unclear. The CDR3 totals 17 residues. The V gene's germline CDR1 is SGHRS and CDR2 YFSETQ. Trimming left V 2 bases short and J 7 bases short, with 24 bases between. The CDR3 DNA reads TGCGCCAGCAGCTTTAAAACGGTCCCCACGGAAGGGAGTGGCTACACCTTC. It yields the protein CASSFKTVPTEGSGYTF.

The CDR3 sequence: CASSLVTGPSDTEAFF. For the CDR3, the DNA is TGTGCCAGCAGCTTGGTAACAGGGCCTTCGGACACTGAAGCTTTCTTT. V usage is TRBV5-4 and J usage is TRBJ1-1; TRBD1 might be the D (6 bases). The CDR3 has 16 residues. Trimming pared 0 bases from V and 3 bases from J, leaving 15 bases between. Germline CDR1 is SGHNT and CDR2 is YYREEE (reference sequence).

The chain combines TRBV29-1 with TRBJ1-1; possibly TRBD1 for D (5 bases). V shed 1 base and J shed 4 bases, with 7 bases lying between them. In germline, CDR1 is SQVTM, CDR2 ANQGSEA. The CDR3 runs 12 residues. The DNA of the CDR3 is TGCAGCGTTGAAGGGCAGGGCACTGAAGCTTTCTTT. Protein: CSVEGQGTEAFF.

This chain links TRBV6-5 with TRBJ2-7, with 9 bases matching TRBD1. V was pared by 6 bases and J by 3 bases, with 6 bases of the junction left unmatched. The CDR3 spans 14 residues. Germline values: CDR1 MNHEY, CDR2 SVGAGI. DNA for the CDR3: TGTGCCAGCAGCTCGACAGGGGGGGGCTACGAGCAGTACTTC. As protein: CASSSTGGGYEQYF.

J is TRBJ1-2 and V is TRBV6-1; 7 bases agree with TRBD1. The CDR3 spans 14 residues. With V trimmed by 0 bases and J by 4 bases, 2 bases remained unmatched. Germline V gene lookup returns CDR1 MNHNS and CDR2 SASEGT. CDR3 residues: CASSEAWTGYGYTF. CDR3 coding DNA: TGTGCCAGCAGTGAAGCTTGGACAGGCTATGGCTACACCTTC.